The 21 T cell receptor beta chains in this list originate from one sample, sequenced in a study of blood T cell repertoires in COVID-19. Method: immunoSEQ multiplex PCR; TCRdb's copy keeps in-frame clones and lacks some. The sample records 150,000 to 200,000 clones, around nine tenths being singletons. The sample was peripheral blood. Receptor source: a man between 35 and 55 years old with active or convalescent COVID-19.

This clone turned up a few times. This chain joins TRBV9 and TRBJ1-1; tentatively, D is TRBD1 (5 bases). Germline V gives CDR1 SGDLS, CDR2 YYNGEE. Trimming left V 1 base short and J 1 base short, with 11 bases between. There are 15 residues in the CDR3. CDR3 region: CASSVLDSANTEAFF. CDR3 in DNA: TGTGCCAGCAGCGTATTAGACAGCGCGAACACTGAAGCTTTCTTT.

The V and J genes are TRBV5-4 and TRBJ2-5, with a tentative D call TRBD2 (5 bases). This CDR3 comprises 16 residues. V was pared by 3 bases and J by 0 bases, with 15 bases between. The germline CDR1 and CDR2 sequences are SGHNT and YYREEE (reference sequence). CDR3 in DNA: TGTGCCAGCAGCTCGGGATGGCGAGGACACCAAGAGACCCAGTACTTC. Translating gives CASSSGWRGHQETQYF.

The genes are TRBV28 and TRBJ1-6, with 7 bases lining up with TRBD1. Trimming removed 6 bases from V and 0 bases from J; junction bases left unmatched: 8. Germline loops: CDR1 MDHEN, CDR2 SYDVKM. CDR3 length: 17 residues. CDR3 amino acids: CASSGIQGSSYNSPLHF. CDR3 bases: TGTGCCAGCAGCGGCATACAGGGGAGCTCCTATAATTCACCCCTCCACTTT.

This chain joins TRBV6-5 and TRBJ1-2; D is undetermined. CDR3 length: 11 amino acids. The V gene lost 6 bases and the J gene lost 1 base, with 3 bases spanning the gap. Germline V CDR1 and CDR2: MNHEY, SVGAGI. For the CDR3, the DNA is TGTGCCAGCAGCGTTAACTATGGCTACACCTTC. As protein: CASSVNYGYTF.

This clone was counted once. The genes are TRBV7-9 and TRBJ2-7, with 9 bases matching TRBD1. The CDR3 length is 14 residues. Trimming removed 5 bases from V and 5 bases from J; junction bases left unmatched: 7. Germline V gene data show CDR1 as SEHNR and CDR2 as FQNEAQ (reference sequence). The CDR3 spells CASSADRGEHEQYF. Written as DNA, the CDR3 is TGTGCCAGCAGCGCAGACAGGGGGGAACACGAGCAGTACTTC.

CDR3 amino acids: CASTTKTSRGAAGTEAFF. The DNA of the CDR3 is TGTGCCAGTACCACCAAAACGAGCCGCGGGGCAGCGGGCACTGAAGCTTTCTTT. V gene TRBV19 combines with J gene TRBJ1-1; a possible D gene is TRBD1 (5 bases). The V end was cut by 7 bases, the J end by 4 bases, with 28 bases between. Germline V lookup: CDR1 LNHDA, CDR2 SQIVND (reference sequence). This CDR3 is built from 18 residues.

The chain employs TRBV6-5 and TRBJ2-5; possibly TRBD1 for D (6 bases). The CDR3 spans 15 residues. The V end lost 4 bases, the J end lost 5 bases, and 17 bases lay between the germline ends. Germline CDR1 is MNHEY and CDR2 is SVGAGI. CDR3 sequence: CASSSNPTGLETQYF. The CDR3, as DNA: TGTGCCAGCAGTTCCAACCCGACAGGTTTGGAGACCCAGTACTTC.

The V gene is TRBV4-2, the J gene TRBJ2-5; TRBD1 might be the D (5 bases). This CDR3 is built from 15 residues. V shed 1 base and J shed 1 base, with 10 bases lying between them. Germline CDR1 reads LGHNA; CDR2 reads YNFKEQ. CDR3: CASSQVSGAQETQYF. DNA of the CDR3: TGTGCCAGCAGCCAAGTATCTGGGGCCCAAGAGACCCAGTACTTC.

V gene TRBV19 combines with J gene TRBJ2-3; 7 bases align to TRBD1. The junction had 8 bases not matched to a gene; V was cut back by 3 bases and J by 2 bases. Germline CDR1 is LNHDA and CDR2 is SQIVND (reference sequence). The CDR3 runs 16 residues. CDR3 DNA sequence: TGTGCCAGTAGTATCGCCCGGGACAGCAACACAGATACGCAGTATTTT. As protein: CASSIARDSNTDTQYF. Full variable domain (outside the CDR3, taken from reference TRBV19 and TRBJ2-3): DGGITQSPKYLFRKEGQNVTLSCEQNLNHDAMYWYRQDPGQGLRLIYYSQIVNDFQKGDIAEGYSVSREKKESFPLTVTSAQKNPTAFYLCASSIARDSNTDTQYFGPGTRLTVL.

The V call is TRBV7-9, the J call TRBJ2-5; no clear D gene. The CDR3 loop spans 16 amino acids. Germline V gives CDR1 SEHNR, CDR2 FQNEAQ (reference sequence). The V end lost 1 base, the J end lost 1 base, and 13 bases lay between the germline ends. CDR3 in DNA: TGTGCCAGCAGCTTAGTGAGTGTACCGGGCCAAGAGACCCAGTACTTC. Residues: CASSLVSVPGQETQYF. Drawing the rest from reference TRBV7-9 and TRBJ2-5, the complete variable domain is DTGVSQNPRHKITKRGQNVTFRCDPISEHNRLYWYRQTLGQGPEFLTYFQNEAQLEKSRLLSDRFSAERPKGSFSTLEIQRTEQGDSAMYLCASSLVSVPGQETQYFGPGTRLLVL.

V and J are TRBV2 and TRBJ2-4; the D gene is possibly TRBD2 (5 bases). Trimming left V 8 bases short and J 3 bases short, with 8 bases between. This CDR3 region has 12 residues. CDR1 is SNHLY, CDR2 FYNNEI, per germline. The CDR3 protein is CASEGDKNIQYF. The CDR3, as DNA: TGTGCCAGCGAGGGTGACAAAAACATTCAGTACTTC. Together with reference TRBV2 and TRBJ2-4, the CDR3 gives the full variable domain: EPEVTQTPSHQVTQMGQEVILRCVPISNHLYFYWYRQILGQKVEFLVSFYNNEISEKSEIFDDQFSVERPDGSNFTLKIRSTKLEDSAMYFCASEGDKNIQYFGAGTRLSVL.

The chain has TRBV24-1 and TRBJ2-2; 7 bases line up with TRBD1. Germline V lookup: CDR1 KGHDR, CDR2 SFDVKD. Losses at the gene ends were 7 bases for V and 1 base for J; bases not matched to a gene: 2. The CDR3 is made up of 14 amino acids. The CDR3: CATSGTENTGELFF. CDR3 DNA sequence: TGTGCCACCAGCGGGACAGAGAACACCGGGGAGCTGTTTTTT.

This chain connects TRBV19 to TRBJ1-1; the match to TRBD1 covers 9 bases. Germline-derived CDR1 and CDR2 are LNHDA and SQIVND (reference sequence). The CDR3 consists of 15 residues. After removal of 3 bases from V and 4 bases from J, the junction contained 6 bases not matched to a gene. CDR3 nucleotide sequence: TGTGCCAGTAGTATTTTTGGGACAGGGCCCACTGAAGCTTTCTTT. Translated, it gives CASSIFGTGPTEAFF.

This clone was detected once. J is TRBJ2-5 and V is TRBV10-3; D possibly corresponds to TRBD2 (7 bases). This CDR3 is built from 15 residues. Looked up from germline, CDR1 is ENHRY and CDR2 is SYGVKD. V lost 5 bases and J 6 bases, leaving 19 bases between the germline ends. CDR3 coding DNA: TGTGCCATCAGTACCCTAGGGGGGGGCGAGAAGACCCAGTACTTC. Translation gives CAISTLGGGEKTQYF.

The rearrangement uses TRBV24-1 and TRBJ2-1; the D gene is possibly TRBD2 (6 bases). Germline CDR1 reads KGHDR; CDR2 reads SFDVKD. With 3 bases removed from V and 2 bases from J, the gap between germline ends came to 19 bases. The CDR3 consists of 18 residues. CDR3 amino acids: CATSDPDSRDKTYNEQFF. In DNA, the CDR3 is TGTGCCACCAGTGATCCGGACTCGCGGGATAAAACCTACAATGAGCAGTTCTTC.

The chain joins TRBV7-2 to TRBJ1-5; D gene ambiguous. Germline CDR1 and CDR2: SGHTA and FQGNSA. V was shortened by 2 bases and J by 6 bases, with 11 bases between the two germline ends. This CDR3 is 14 amino acids long. In nucleotides, the CDR3 is TGTGCCAGCAGCTTAAACGGTCCGAGTCAGCCCCAGCATTTT. Protein sequence: CASSLNGPSQPQHF. The complete variable domain, with remaining parts taken from reference TRBV7-2 and TRBJ1-5, reads GAGVSQSPSNKVTEKGKDVELRCDPISGHTALYWYRQSLGQGLEFLIYFQGNSAPDKSGLPSDRFSAERTGGSVSTLTIQRTQQEDSAVYLCASSLNGPSQPQHFGDGTRLSIL.

This rearrangement joins TRBV19 to TRBJ1-2; 9 nucleotides line up with TRBD1. Trimming removed 6 bases from V and 2 bases from J; junction bases left unmatched: 10. Looked up from germline, CDR1 is LNHDA and CDR2 is SQIVND (reference sequence). The CDR3 loop spans 16 amino acids. CDR3 protein: CASSGQGRSQNYGYTF. The CDR3 nucleotides are TGTGCCAGTAGCGGACAGGGGCGCAGCCAAAACTATGGCTACACCTTC.

The V call is TRBV12-3 or TRBV12-4, the J call TRBJ1-1, with 8 bases fitting TRBD1. V lost 4 bases and J lost 5; bases outside the gene matches: 3. This CDR3 spans 13 amino acids. The CDR3 region is CASSYRGGTEAFF. CDR3 nucleotides: TGTGCCAGCAGTTACAGGGGGGGGACTGAAGCTTTCTTT.

The V gene is TRBV3-1 (or the pseudogene TRBV3-2), the J gene TRBJ2-1; D remains ambiguous. Germline lookup yields CDR1 LGHDT and CDR2 YNNKEL (reference sequence). This CDR3 is 12 amino acids long. Trimming pared 1 base from V and 6 bases from J, leaving 4 bases between. The chain's CDR3 is CASSQGSNEQFF. CDR3 bases: TGTGCCAGCAGCCAAGGGAGCAATGAGCAGTTCTTC.

The V gene is TRBV7-9, the J gene TRBJ2-5; 8 nucleotides agree with TRBD1. CDR1 SEHNR and CDR2 FQNEAQ come from the germline V gene (reference sequence). J lost 1 base, V lost 6 bases, and 7 bases had no gene match. This CDR3 contains 15 residues. The CDR3 here is CASSPTTGGQETQYF. CDR3 nucleotide sequence: TGTGCCAGCAGTCCTACAACAGGGGGCCAAGAGACCCAGTACTTC.

The genes are TRBV28 and TRBJ1-5; a weak D match, TRBD1 (6 bases). The germline V and J ends were trimmed by 6 bases and 7 bases, with 10 bases remaining between them. Germline V lookup: CDR1 MDHEN, CDR2 SYDVKM. The length of the CDR3 is 12 residues. The CDR3 DNA is TGTGCCAGCAGCACAGGGATCCAGCCCCAGCATTTT. Amino acids: CASSTGIQPQHF.